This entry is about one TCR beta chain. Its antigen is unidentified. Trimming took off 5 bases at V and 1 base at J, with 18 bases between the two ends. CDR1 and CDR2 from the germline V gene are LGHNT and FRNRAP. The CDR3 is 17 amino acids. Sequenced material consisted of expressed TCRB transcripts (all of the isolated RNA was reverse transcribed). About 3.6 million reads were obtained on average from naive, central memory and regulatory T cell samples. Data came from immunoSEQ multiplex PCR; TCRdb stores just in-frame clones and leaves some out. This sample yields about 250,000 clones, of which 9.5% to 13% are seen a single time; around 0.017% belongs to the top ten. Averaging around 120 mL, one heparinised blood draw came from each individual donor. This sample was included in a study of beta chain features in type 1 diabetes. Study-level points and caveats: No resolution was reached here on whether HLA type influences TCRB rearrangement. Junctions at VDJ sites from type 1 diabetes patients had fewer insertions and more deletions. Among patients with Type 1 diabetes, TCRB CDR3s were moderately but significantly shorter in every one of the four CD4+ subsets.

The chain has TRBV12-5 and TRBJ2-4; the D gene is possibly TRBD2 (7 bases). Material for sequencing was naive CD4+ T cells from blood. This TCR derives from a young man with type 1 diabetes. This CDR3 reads CASGPSRGALAKNIQYF. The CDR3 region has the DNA TGTGCTAGTGGTCCTTCCCGGGGGGCGTTGGCCAAAAACATTCAGTACTTC.